These 30 T cell receptor beta chains were all obtained from the same sample, sequenced in a study of radiotherapy plus CTLA-4 blockade in lung cancer. Assay: immunoSEQ multiplex PCR; the TCRdb copy retains only in-frame clones and omits some. The sample records 50,000 or so clones, over 75% being singletons. The sample was peripheral blood, taken from a patient treated with radiotherapy plus ipilimumab. These receptor sequences come from a human donor with non-small cell lung cancer whose response to radiotherapy plus ipilimumab could not be evaluated.

The chain joins TRBV29-1 to TRBJ1-1; D is uncertain. Trimming removed 7 bases at V and 0 bases at J, with 12 bases between. Germline lookup yields CDR1 SQVTM and CDR2 ANQGSEA. The length of the CDR3 is 13 residues. CDR3 coding DNA: TGCAGCGCCGGTTTGACTGTGAACACTGAAGCTTTCTTT. Its protein product is CSAGLTVNTEAFF.

The rearrangement links TRBV7-2 to TRBJ2-7; 9 nucleotides agree with TRBD1. The V gene's germline CDR1 is SGHTA and CDR2 FQGNSA. The V and J ends lost 6 bases and 6 bases, in that order; junction bases with no gene match: 9. The CDR3 covers 14 residues. CDR3 region: CASSPGTGFSEQYF. Written as DNA, the CDR3 is TGTGCCAGCAGTCCCGGGACAGGGTTCTCCGAGCAGTACTTC.

This clone was seen a single time. The V gene is TRBV10-3, the J gene TRBJ2-5; 15 bases are shared with TRBD2. The CDR3 contains 15 residues. V shed 10 bases, J shed 5 bases, and the junction held 8 bases outside the gene matches. The V gene's germline CDR1 is ENHRY and CDR2 SYGVKD. The CDR3 region is CATRGLAGGGETQYF. DNA for the CDR3: TGTGCCACCCGGGGACTAGCGGGAGGAGGGGAGACCCAGTACTTC.

This chain links TRBV7-2 with TRBJ2-1; no clear D. Germline V gives CDR1 SGHTA, CDR2 FQGNSA. Trimming shortened V by 1 base and J by 0 bases, and 4 bases separated the two germline ends. There are 14 residues in the CDR3. Written as DNA, the CDR3 is TGTGCCAGCAGCTTAGTTAGCTCCTACAATGAGCAGTTCTTC. Residues: CASSLVSSYNEQFF.

This chain connects TRBV28 to TRBJ2-7; D might be TRBD1 (6 bases). V was clipped by 3 bases and J by 6 bases, with 24 bases between them. Germline V gene lookup returns CDR1 MDHEN and CDR2 SYDVKM. The CDR3 extends over 17 amino acids. CDR3 region: CASSFGILGAELREQYF. In DNA form, the CDR3 reads TGTGCCAGCAGTTTTGGGATCTTGGGGGCGGAATTACGCGAGCAGTACTTC.

The chain links TRBV5-1 to TRBJ2-3; 9 positions match TRBD1. This CDR3 contains 15 residues. The germline CDR1 and CDR2 sequences are SGHRS and YFSETQ. With V trimmed by 5 bases and J by 0 bases, 4 bases remained unmatched. CDR3 bases: TGCGCCAGCAGAGACAGGGGGTTTAGCACAGATACGCAGTATTTT. It codes for CASRDRGFSTDTQYF.

The chain employs TRBV5-1 and TRBJ2-3; 9 bases are shared with TRBD2. The germline V gene has CDR1 SGHRS and CDR2 YFSETQ. CDR3 size: 16 residues. Trimming at V came to 4 bases and at J to 2 bases, leaving 8 bases not matched to a gene. The CDR3 is CASSLLAGAPTDTQYF. The CDR3 DNA follows: TGCGCCAGCAGCCTCTTAGCGGGAGCCCCCACAGATACGCAGTATTTT.

V usage is TRBV4-1 and J usage is TRBJ2-3; 16 positions agree with TRBD2. This CDR3 region has 21 residues. V trimming: 0 bases; J trimming: 2 bases; junction bases outside the gene matches: 11. Germline V lookup: CDR1 MGHRA, CDR2 YSYEKL. CDR3 coding DNA: TGCGCCAGCAGCCAAGAGGGGGGGACTAGCGGGAGGGCCTCCGTCACAGATACGCAGTATTTT. It encodes CASSQEGGTSGRASVTDTQYF.

This chain connects TRBV19 to TRBJ1-3; D uncertain. Germline V gives CDR1 LNHDA, CDR2 SQIVND (reference sequence). The CDR3 spans 12 residues. V was clipped by 3 bases and J by 4 bases, with 4 bases between them. CDR3 region: CASSILGNTIYF. The DNA for the CDR3 is TGTGCCAGTAGTATTCTGGGAAACACCATATATTTT. Using reference TRBV19 and TRBJ1-3 for the parts outside the CDR3, the full variable domain is DGGITQSPKYLFRKEGQNVTLSCEQNLNHDAMYWYRQDPGQGLRLIYYSQIVNDFQKGDIAEGYSVSREKKESFPLTVTSAQKNPTAFYLCASSILGNTIYFGEGSWLTVV.

The chain combines TRBV19 with TRBJ2-5, with a possible D match to TRBD2 (5 bases). Germline V gene lookup returns CDR1 LNHDA and CDR2 SQIVND (reference sequence). The CDR3 loop spans 15 amino acids. The V and J ends lost 9 bases and 4 bases respectively, with 21 bases between them. The CDR3 DNA is TGTGCCAGCCGGAGGTTCTCGACGGCCGTAGAGACCCAGTACTTC. Its translation is CASRRFSTAVETQYF.

The rearrangement joins TRBV6-1 to TRBJ1-2; 8 bases match TRBD1. The CDR3 runs to 15 residues. V was pared by 4 bases and J by 1 base, with 5 bases of the junction left unmatched. Per germline, CDR1 MNHNS and CDR2 SASEGT. The CDR3 nucleotides read TGTGCCAGCAGTGGCGGGACAGGATTTAACTATGGCTACACCTTC. Translating gives CASSGGTGFNYGYTF.

This chain joins TRBV7-9 and TRBJ1-2; possibly TRBD1 for D (6 bases). Between the trimmed V and J ends, which lost 1 base and 8 bases, there was a span of 14 bases. CDR1 is SEHNR, CDR2 FQNEAQ, per germline (reference sequence). The CDR3 spans 14 residues. The CDR3 DNA is TGTGCCAGCAGCTTAGGACAGGCGCTGGGAGGCTACACCTTC. Its translation is CASSLGQALGGYTF.

This chain joins TRBV6-5 and TRBJ1-2; tentatively, D is TRBD1 (6 bases). The CDR3 runs to 13 residues. V lost 7 bases to trimming and J lost 1 base, with 10 bases between them. CDR1 is MNHEY, CDR2 SVGAGI, per germline. This chain's CDR3 is CASTRGGNYGYTF. In DNA form, the CDR3 reads TGTGCCAGCACTCGAGGGGGTAACTATGGCTACACCTTC.

J is TRBJ1-2 and V is TRBV28, with D maybe TRBD1 (5 bases). The germline gives CDR1 MDHEN, CDR2 SYDVKM. The CDR3 contains 15 residues. Trimming pared 5 bases from V and 6 bases from J, leaving 19 bases between. CDR3 in amino acids: CASSRAVQGRDGYTF. For the CDR3, the DNA is TGTGCCAGCAGTCGGGCGGTCCAGGGAAGGGATGGCTACACCTTC.

The rearrangement links TRBV4-3 to TRBJ1-1, with 7 nucleotides matching TRBD1. The CDR3 length is 15 residues. CDR1 and CDR2 from the germline V gene are LGHNA and YSLEER. After removal of 0 bases from V and 2 bases from J, the junction contained 3 bases not matched to a gene. Here the CDR3 DNA reads TGCGCCAGCAGCCAAGACCAGGGGGTAAACACTGAAGCTTTCTTT. It encodes CASSQDQGVNTEAFF.

The chain is built from TRBV28 and TRBJ2-1; the D gene is possibly TRBD1 (6 bases). Trimming shortened V by 5 bases and J by 8 bases, and 16 bases separated the two germline ends. In germline, CDR1 is MDHEN, CDR2 SYDVKM. The CDR3 is 14 residues long. Written as DNA, the CDR3 is TGTGCCAGCAGTACAACAGGGTGGGGCGATGAGCAGTTCTTC. It is translated as CASSTTGWGDEQFF.

The chain is built from TRBV28 and TRBJ1-4; D is uncertain. Trimming took off 5 bases at V and 7 bases at J, with 17 bases between the two ends. The CDR3 totals 15 residues. Germline values: CDR1 MDHEN, CDR2 SYDVKM. CDR3 sequence (DNA): TGTGCCAGCAGTCCTCCTGCGGGAGTAGGTGAAAAACTGTTTTTT. It codes for CASSPPAGVGEKLFF. Full variable domain (outside the CDR3, taken from reference TRBV28 and TRBJ1-4): DVKVTQSSRYLVKRTGEKVFLECVQDMDHENMFWYRQDPGLGLRLIYFSYDVKMKEKGDIPEGYSVSREKKERFSLILESASTNQTSMYLCASSPPAGVGEKLFFGSGTQLSVL.

The chain links TRBV7-2 to TRBJ2-7, with D possibly being TRBD2 (6 bases). Trimming removed 5 bases from V and 0 bases from J, with 8 bases in between. Germline V gene sequence: CDR1 SGHTA, CDR2 FQGNSA. The CDR3 covers 13 residues. CDR3 nucleotides: TGTGCCAGCAGCGGAGGGGACTCCTACGAGCAGTACTTC. It translates to CASSGGDSYEQYF.

The rearrangement uses TRBV21-1 and TRBJ2-5; the table assigns TRBD1, which was not confirmed against the DNA. TRBV21-1 is marked as a pseudogene. The CDR3 spans 19 residues. This chain's CDR3 is CASSNGQGRMRLPEETQYF. CDR3 bases: TGTGCCAGCAGCAACGGACAGGGAAGGATGAGGTTGCCCGAAGAGACCCAGTACTTC.

The chain recombines TRBV7-9 with TRBJ2-7, with D hard to call. Germline V gene lookup returns CDR1 SEHNR and CDR2 FQNEAQ (reference sequence). V dropped 1 base and J dropped 1 base, with 8 bases sitting between them. CDR3 length: 14 amino acids. The CDR3 loop reads CASSLGAGSYEQYF. The CDR3 DNA sequence: TGTGCCAGCAGCTTAGGAGCCGGGTCCTACGAGCAGTACTTC. Drawing the rest from reference TRBV7-9 and TRBJ2-7, the complete variable domain is DTGVSQNPRHKITKRGQNVTFRCDPISEHNRLYWYRQTLGQGPEFLTYFQNEAQLEKSRLLSDRFSAERPKGSFSTLEIQRTEQGDSAMYLCASSLGAGSYEQYFGPGTRLTVT.

The CDR3 DNA sequence: TGTGCCAGCAGCCCGACTAGACAAGAGACCCAGTACTTC. This encodes CASSPTRQETQYF. The chain carries TRBV7-2 and TRBJ2-5; maybe TRBD2 (6 bases). The ends were cut back, 5 bases at V and 2 bases at J, with 9 bases in the middle. Per the germline V gene, CDR1 is SGHTA and CDR2 is FQGNSA. This CDR3 has 13 amino acids. Together with reference TRBV7-2 and TRBJ2-5, the CDR3 gives the full variable domain: GAGVSQSPSNKVTEKGKDVELRCDPISGHTALYWYRQSLGQGLEFLIYFQGNSAPDKSGLPSDRFSAERTGGSVSTLTIQRTQQEDSAVYLCASSPTRQETQYFGPGTRLLVL.

The V and J genes are TRBV5-8 and TRBJ1-2, with 7 bases lining up with TRBD1. CDR3 size: 14 residues. Losses at the gene ends were 4 bases for V and 4 bases for J; bases not matched to a gene: 7. The germline gives CDR1 SGHTS, CDR2 YDEGEE. CDR3 sequence reads: CASSKTGPSYGYTF. The CDR3 region has the DNA TGTGCCAGCAGCAAGACAGGGCCTAGCTATGGCTACACCTTC.

This chain uses TRBV7-9 with TRBJ2-2; 7 nucleotides match TRBD1. This CDR3 is 14 amino acids long. Germline V gene lookup returns CDR1 SEHNR and CDR2 FQNEAQ (reference sequence). The trim removed 4 bases at V and 9 bases at J, leaving 8 bases unmatched. The CDR3 region has the DNA TGTGCCAGCAGCTACAGGGGCGATATTCGGGAGCTGTTTTTT. Translating it yields CASSYRGDIRELFF.

The chain combines TRBV30 with TRBJ2-4, with D possibly matching TRBD2 (6 bases). V was pared by 5 bases and J by 10 bases, with 15 bases between. CDR1 is GTSNPN and CDR2 is SVGIG in the germline V gene (reference sequence). This CDR3 has 12 residues. CDR3 sequence reads: CAWALSAGIQYF. For the CDR3, the DNA is TGTGCCTGGGCCTTATCTGCGGGGATTCAGTACTTC.

The chain joins TRBV5-1 to TRBJ2-2, with TRBD1 as a possible D gene (6 bases). Germline values: CDR1 SGHRS, CDR2 YFSETQ. This CDR3 spans 16 amino acids. V lost 1 base, J lost 7 bases, and 17 bases lay in between. CDR3 coding DNA: TGCGCCAGCAGCTTGATAGGGCAGGGGCGTATCGGGGAGCTGTTTTTT. Amino acids: CASSLIGQGRIGELFF.

This chain uses TRBV5-6 with TRBJ2-7, with no clear D. Germline-derived CDR1 and CDR2 are SGHDT and YYEEEE. CDR3 length equals 13 residues. Deletions cut 1 base from V and 4 bases from J, with 9 bases between. The CDR3 reads CASSLRRRYEQYF. The DNA for the CDR3 is TGTGCCAGCAGCTTGCGTCGCAGATACGAGCAGTACTTC.

The chain uses TRBV7-9 and TRBJ1-2; TRBD1 is a possible D gene (5 bases). Germline values: CDR1 SEHNR, CDR2 FQNEAQ (reference sequence). There are 14 residues in the CDR3. The V and J ends lost 1 base and 3 bases respectively, with 9 bases between them. The CDR3 sequence: CASSLVTAHYGYTF. Here the CDR3 DNA reads TGTGCCAGCAGCTTAGTGACAGCACACTATGGCTACACCTTC.

The V and J genes are TRBV11-2 and TRBJ1-1, with D maybe TRBD1 (5 bases). Germline CDR1 SGHAT, CDR2 FQNNGV. CDR3 size: 17 residues. The V and J ends lost 1 base and 4 bases respectively, with 19 bases between them. CDR3 in amino acids: CASSLAGPLGGSTEAFF. Written as DNA, the CDR3 is TGTGCCAGCAGCTTAGCGGGACCCCTCGGAGGGAGCACTGAAGCTTTCTTT. The variable domain in full, completed from reference TRBV11-2 and TRBJ1-1, reads EAGVAQSPRYKIIEKRQSVAFWCNPISGHATLYWYQQILGQGPKLLIQFQNNGVVDDSQLPKDRFSAERLKGVDSTLKIQPAKLEDSAVYLCASSLAGPLGGSTEAFFGQGTRLTVV.

The V and J genes are TRBV5-1 and TRBJ1-6, with a tentative D call TRBD1 (6 bases). CDR1 SGHRS and CDR2 YFSETQ come from the germline V gene. The CDR3 covers 16 residues. Trimming removed 3 bases from V and 6 bases from J, with 16 bases in between. Here the CDR3 reads CASSSDSLAINSPLHF. The CDR3 DNA sequence: TGCGCCAGCAGCTCGGACAGTCTCGCGATTAATTCACCCCTCCACTTT. Supplemented by reference TRBV5-1 and TRBJ1-6, the full variable domain reads KAGVTQTPRYLIKTRGQQVTLSCSPISGHRSVSWYQQTPGQGLQFLFEYFSETQRNKGNFPGRFSGRQFSNSRSEMNVSTLELGDSALYLCASSSDSLAINSPLHFGNGTRLTVT.

This chain connects TRBV27 to TRBJ2-7, with TRBD1 identical over 11 bases. Germline assignment: CDR1 MNHEY and CDR2 SMNVEV (reference sequence). Unmatched junction bases numbered 13, after V lost 9 bases and J lost 3 bases. The CDR3 spans 16 residues. The CDR3 sequence: CASKKLDRGRDYEQYF. The CDR3 DNA sequence: TGTGCCAGTAAGAAACTGGACAGGGGGCGAGACTACGAGCAGTACTTC.